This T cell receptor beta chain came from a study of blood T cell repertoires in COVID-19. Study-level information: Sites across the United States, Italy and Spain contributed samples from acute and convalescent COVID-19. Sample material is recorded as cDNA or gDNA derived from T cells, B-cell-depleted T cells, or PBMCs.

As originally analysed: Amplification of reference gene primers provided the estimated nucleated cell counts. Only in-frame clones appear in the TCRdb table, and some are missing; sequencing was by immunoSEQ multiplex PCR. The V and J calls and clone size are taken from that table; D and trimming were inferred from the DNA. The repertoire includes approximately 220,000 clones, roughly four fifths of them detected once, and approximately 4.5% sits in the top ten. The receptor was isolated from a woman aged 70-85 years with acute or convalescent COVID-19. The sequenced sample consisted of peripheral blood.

In nucleotides, the CDR3 is TGTGCCAGCAGCCAAACAGGGTTTAGCAGCAATCAGCCCCAGCATTTT. Protein product: CASSQTGFSSNQPQHF. The gene calls are TRBV6-2 or TRBV6-3 and TRBJ1-5; tentatively, D is TRBD1 (6 bases). Trimming took 6 bases from V and 1 from J, leaving 16 bases between them. The CDR3 loop spans 16 amino acids. Germline values: CDR1 MNHEY, CDR2 SVGEGT.